Listed below are T cell receptor beta chains from one sample, sequenced in a study of blood T cell repertoires in COVID-19. The assay was immunoSEQ multiplex PCR, and TCRdb's table has in-frame clones only and misses some. The table has about 300,000 clones, 80% to 95% seen once. The sample consisted of peripheral blood. The receptor set was obtained from a woman in her 30s with COVID-19, enrolled during active disease. Each CDR3 is given with its conserved first and last residue. The order of the fields is CDR3 protein, V gene.

CDR3aa: CSVAPRGLNYGYTF
v_gene: TRBV29-1

CDR3aa: CASSYSPGGNQPQHF
v_gene: TRBV6-5

CDR3aa: CASSPKARNTGELFF
v_gene: TRBV4-3

CDR3aa: CASSSREGQPQHF
v_gene: TRBV19

CDR3aa: CASSENTGTTQPQHF
v_gene: TRBV2

CDR3aa: CASSRLPGLGLSYEQYF
v_gene: TRBV2

CDR3aa: CASSLTDLNTGELFF
v_gene: TRBV7-9

CDR3aa: CASSNLNQPQHF
v_gene: TRBV27

CDR3aa: CASSLTRGSAFF
v_gene: TRBV18

CDR3aa: CASSALSRGASEKLFF
v_gene: TRBV6-1

CDR3aa: CASTEDLGTQYF
v_gene: TRBV2

CDR3aa: CASSPGQGAYEQYF
v_gene: TRBV5-5

CDR3aa: CAWSASGWWDGYTF
v_gene: TRBV30

CDR3aa: CASSGRLTGTGLSHGYTF
v_gene: TRBV27

CDR3aa: CASSQGGIIGELFF
v_gene: TRBV3-1/TRBV3-2

CDR3aa: CASSLDVASSYEQYF
v_gene: TRBV5-4

CDR3aa: CASSPVASYEQYF
v_gene: TRBV27

CDR3aa: CASSPTGQVNNEQFF
v_gene: TRBV7-3

CDR3aa: CASKDRAGANVLTF
v_gene: TRBV2